This T cell receptor (beta chain) was captured by sequencing in a study of response to subunit inactivated influenza vaccine. TCRdb redid the calling of the RT-PCR reads with MiXCR, one entry per CDR3 protein. The sample has under 800,000 distinct CDR3 sequences, approximately 14% seen once. Study results and limitations: It was the authors' suggestion that each seasonal influenza vaccination recruits few new T cells.

Trimming left V 2 bases short and J 8 bases short, with 15 bases between. CDR3 length equals 14 residues. Germline values: CDR1 PRHDT, CDR2 FYEKMQ (reference sequence). As concerns this clonotype: Its antigen is as yet unknown.

The rearrangement joins TRBV13 to TRBJ1-2; a possible D gene is TRBD1 (5 bases). The receptor was isolated from a man between 50 and 59 years old who received an inactivated influenza vaccine. This material consisted of PBMCs from blood, taken around 14 days before vaccination. DNA of the CDR3: TGTGCCAGCAGCTTAATCGCAGGGCCCCAGGGCTACACCTTC. Its protein is CASSLIAGPQGYTF. Together with reference TRBV13 and TRBJ1-2, the CDR3 gives the full variable domain: AAGVIQSPRHLIKEKRETATLKCYPIPRHDTVYWYQQGPGQDPQFLISFYEKMQSDKGSIPDRFSAQQFSDYHSELNMSSLELGDSALYFCASSLIAGPQGYTFGSGTRLTVV.